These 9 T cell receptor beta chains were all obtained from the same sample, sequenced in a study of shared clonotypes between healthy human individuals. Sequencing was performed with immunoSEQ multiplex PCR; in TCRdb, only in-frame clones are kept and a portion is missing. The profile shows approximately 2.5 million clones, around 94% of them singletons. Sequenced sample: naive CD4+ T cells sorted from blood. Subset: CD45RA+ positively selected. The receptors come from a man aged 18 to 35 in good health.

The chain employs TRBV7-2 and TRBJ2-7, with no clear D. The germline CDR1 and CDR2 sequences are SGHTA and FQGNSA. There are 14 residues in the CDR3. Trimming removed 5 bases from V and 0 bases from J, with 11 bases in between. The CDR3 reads CASSPREASYEQYF. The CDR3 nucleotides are TGTGCCAGCAGCCCTAGGGAAGCCTCCTACGAGCAGTACTTC.

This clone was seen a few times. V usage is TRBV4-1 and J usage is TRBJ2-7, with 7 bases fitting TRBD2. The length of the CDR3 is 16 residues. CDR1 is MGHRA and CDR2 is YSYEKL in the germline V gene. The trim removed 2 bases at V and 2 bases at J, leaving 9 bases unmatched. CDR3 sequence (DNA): TGCGCCAGCAGCCAACAACTCAGCGGGGCTCCCTACGAGCAGTACTTC. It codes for CASSQQLSGAPYEQYF.

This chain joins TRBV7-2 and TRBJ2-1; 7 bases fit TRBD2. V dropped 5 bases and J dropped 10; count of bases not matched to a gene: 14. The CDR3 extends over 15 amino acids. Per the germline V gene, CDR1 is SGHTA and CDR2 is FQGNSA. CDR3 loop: CASSAILWAGEEQFF. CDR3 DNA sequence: TGTGCCAGCAGCGCGATCTTGTGGGCGGGAGAGGAGCAGTTCTTC.

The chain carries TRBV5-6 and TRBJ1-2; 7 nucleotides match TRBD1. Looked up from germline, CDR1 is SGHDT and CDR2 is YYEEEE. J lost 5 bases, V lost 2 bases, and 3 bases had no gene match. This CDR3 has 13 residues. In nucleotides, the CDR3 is TGTGCCAGCAGCTTAGGGGGCAGGTATGGCTACACCTTC. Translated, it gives CASSLGGRYGYTF.

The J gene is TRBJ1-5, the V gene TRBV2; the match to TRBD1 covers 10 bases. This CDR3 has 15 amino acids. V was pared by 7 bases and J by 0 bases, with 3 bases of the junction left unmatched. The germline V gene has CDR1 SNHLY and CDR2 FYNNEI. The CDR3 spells CASNGDRGSNQPQHF. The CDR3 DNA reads TGTGCCAGCAACGGGGACAGGGGTAGCAATCAGCCCCAGCATTTT.

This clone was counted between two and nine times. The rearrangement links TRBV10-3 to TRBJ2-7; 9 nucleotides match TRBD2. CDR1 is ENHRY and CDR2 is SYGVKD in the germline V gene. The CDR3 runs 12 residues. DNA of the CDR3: TGTGCGAGCGGGAGGTCGTCCTACGAGCAGTACTTC. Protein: CASGRSSYEQYF.

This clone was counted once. The CDR3 region is CASSYTPAPGTGNSPLHF. The CDR3, as DNA: TGTGCCAGCAGCTACACTCCCGCTCCCGGGACGGGGAATTCACCCCTCCACTTT. The rearrangement links TRBV5-5 to TRBJ1-6; D is perhaps TRBD1 (5 bases). In germline, CDR1 is SGHKS, CDR2 YYEKEE (reference sequence). Deletions cut 3 bases from V and 7 bases from J, with 23 bases between. This CDR3 comprises 18 residues.

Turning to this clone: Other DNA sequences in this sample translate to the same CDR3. The CDR3 nucleotides are TGTGCCAGTAGTCCCCGGGACTCTTCCTACGAGCAGTACTTC. This gives the protein CASSPRDSSYEQYF. The V call is TRBV19, the J call TRBJ2-7; D is perhaps TRBD2 (6 bases). The CDR3 has 14 residues. V dropped 5 bases and J dropped 1 base, with 12 bases sitting between them. Germline CDR1 and CDR2: LNHDA and SQIVND (reference sequence). The full variable domain, with the rest looked up from reference TRBV19 and TRBJ2-7, is DGGITQSPKYLFRKEGQNVTLSCEQNLNHDAMYWYRQDPGQGLRLIYYSQIVNDFQKGDIAEGYSVSREKKESFPLTVTSAQKNPTAFYLCASSPRDSSYEQYFGPGTRLTVT.

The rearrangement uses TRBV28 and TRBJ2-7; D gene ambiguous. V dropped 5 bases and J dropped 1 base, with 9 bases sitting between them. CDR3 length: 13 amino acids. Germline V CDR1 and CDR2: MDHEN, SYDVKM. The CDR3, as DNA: TGTGCCAGCAGTGGCGGCTTATCCTACGAGCAGTACTTC. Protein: CASSGGLSYEQYF.